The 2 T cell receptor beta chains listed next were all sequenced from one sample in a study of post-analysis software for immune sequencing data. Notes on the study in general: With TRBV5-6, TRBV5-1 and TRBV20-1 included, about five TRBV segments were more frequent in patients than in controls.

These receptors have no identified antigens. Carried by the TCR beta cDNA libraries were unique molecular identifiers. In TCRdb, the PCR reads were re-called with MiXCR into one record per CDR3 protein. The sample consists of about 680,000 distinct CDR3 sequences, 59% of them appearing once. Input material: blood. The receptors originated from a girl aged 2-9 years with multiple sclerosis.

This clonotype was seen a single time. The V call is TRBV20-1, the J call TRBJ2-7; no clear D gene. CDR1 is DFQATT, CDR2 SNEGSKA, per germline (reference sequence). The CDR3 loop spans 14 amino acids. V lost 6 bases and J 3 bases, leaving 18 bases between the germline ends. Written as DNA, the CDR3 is TGCAGTGCCGCCGCAAGAGGCAGCAGCTACGAGCAGTACTTC. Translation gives CSAAARGSSYEQYF.

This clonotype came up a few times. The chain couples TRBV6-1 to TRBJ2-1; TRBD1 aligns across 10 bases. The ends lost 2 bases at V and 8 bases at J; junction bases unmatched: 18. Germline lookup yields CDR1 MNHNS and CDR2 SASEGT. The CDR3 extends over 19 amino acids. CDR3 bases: TGTGCCAGCAGTGAAAATTGGGGACAGGGGTCTGATACTGGCGATGAGCAGTTCTTC. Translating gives CASSENWGQGSDTGDEQFF.